The 29 T cell receptor beta chains reported below all come from one sample, sequenced in a study of T cells in localized non-small cell lung cancer. Libraries were prepared by immunoSEQ multiplex PCR; TCRdb keeps only in-frame clonotypes and omits some of them. The table includes roughly 4,200 clones, 25% detected once. Sequenced material: lung tumor tissue, taken before any cancer treatment. These receptor sequences come from a male donor older than 55 with stage I lung adenocarcinoma.

This rearrangement joins TRBV4-1 to TRBJ1-5; D is uncertain. Between the trimmed V and J ends, which lost 1 base and 5 bases, there was a span of 15 bases. The CDR3 runs to 16 residues. CDR1 is MGHRA, CDR2 YSYEKL, per germline. The CDR3 reads CASSQAPGRYDQPQHF. The CDR3, as DNA: TGCGCCAGCAGCCAAGCCCCCGGGAGGTATGATCAGCCCCAGCATTTT.

This clone was detected many times. The chain uses TRBV11-3 and TRBJ2-3; D may be TRBD2 (5 bases). Germline lookup yields CDR1 SGHNT and CDR2 YENEEA. The V end lost 2 bases, the J end lost 1 base, and 7 bases lay between the germline ends. The CDR3 has 14 amino acids. The CDR3 loop is CASSLQAGTDTQYF. The DNA for the CDR3 is TGTGCCAGCAGCTTACAAGCGGGCACAGATACGCAGTATTTT.

This clone is hyperexpanded by share. The CDR3 region has the DNA TGTGCCAGCAGTGGGACAGAAAATTCACCCCTCCACTTT. Its translation: CASSGTENSPLHF. The rearrangement links TRBV6-8 to TRBJ1-6, with 7 bases fitting TRBD1. Germline trimming cut 5 bases from V and 7 bases from J; bases unmatched to any gene: 2. CDR1 and CDR2 (germline): MNHGY, SAAAGT. The CDR3 is 13 residues long.

This sequence joins TRBV25-1 and TRBJ1-4, with 11 bases fitting TRBD1. The CDR3 is 15 amino acids. Losses at the gene ends were 7 bases for V and 7 bases for J; bases not matched to a gene: 8. Germline CDR1 MGHDK, CDR2 SYGVNS. The CDR3 coding sequence is TGTGCCAGCAAGAGCTCGGGACAGGGGGTTGAAAAACTGTTTTTT. As protein: CASKSSGQGVEKLFF.

The chain recombines TRBV28 with TRBJ2-2, with a tentative D call TRBD1 (6 bases). Germline CDR1 is MDHEN and CDR2 is SYDVKM. The CDR3 spans 17 residues. The germline V and J ends were trimmed by 3 bases and 6 bases, with 20 bases remaining between them. The DNA of the CDR3 is TGTGCCAGCAGTTTTGTGGCCGCTCAGGGGAGCGCCGGGGAGCTGTTTTTT. Its translation is CASSFVAAQGSAGELFF.

This clone was counted between two and nine times. CDR3 in amino acids: CASSLDRTSGEQFF. CDR3 sequence (DNA): TGTGCCAGCAGCTTAGATAGGACTAGCGGTGAGCAGTTCTTC. This sequence joins TRBV11-3 and TRBJ2-1, with 10 bases aligning to TRBD2. V gave up 0 bases and J gave up 9 bases; unmatched junction bases: 2. CDR1 SGHNT and CDR2 YENEEA come from the germline V gene. CDR3 length: 14 amino acids. The variable domain in full, completed from reference TRBV11-3 and TRBJ2-1, reads EAGVVQSPRYKIIEKKQPVAFWCNPISGHNTLYWYLQNLGQGPELLIRYENEEAVDDSQLPKDRFSAERLKGVDSTLKIQPAELGDSAVYLCASSLDRTSGEQFFGPGTRLTVL.

This clone counts as medium-sized (0.01 to 0.1%). The rearrangement uses TRBV6-8 and TRBJ1-3; D is perhaps TRBD1 (6 bases). Germline assignment: CDR1 MNHGY and CDR2 SAAAGT. V was clipped by 5 bases and J by 5 bases, with 16 bases between them. The CDR3 has 15 amino acids. The chain's CDR3 is CASSTTTGPRNTIYF. The CDR3 nucleotides read TGTGCCAGCAGTACTACCACAGGGCCTAGAAACACCATATATTTT.

V usage is TRBV19 and J usage is TRBJ1-2; no firm D call. Germline V lookup: CDR1 LNHDA, CDR2 SQIVND (reference sequence). The CDR3 totals 15 residues. V lost 5 bases and J lost 6, with 19 bases in between. The CDR3 here is CASSAVEGDRNGYTF. For the CDR3, the DNA is TGTGCCAGTAGTGCCGTCGAAGGAGATAGGAATGGCTACACCTTC.

This clone was counted a few times. The chain couples TRBV6-8 to TRBJ1-6; TRBD1 is a possible D gene (6 bases). CDR1 and CDR2 (germline): MNHGY, SAAAGT. The germline V and J ends were trimmed by 6 bases and 14 bases, with 20 bases remaining between them. The CDR3 covers 14 residues. The CDR3 region has the DNA TGTGCCAGCAGCCATGACAGGCGGCTGGCGACCCTCCACTTT. Translation gives CASSHDRRLATLHF.

This clone is termed medium-sized. The chain uses TRBV11-3 and TRBJ2-3; D possibly corresponds to TRBD2 (5 bases). The germline CDR1 and CDR2 sequences are SGHNT and YENEEA. V was pared by 5 bases and J by 2 bases, with 11 bases between. There are 14 residues in the CDR3. Here the CDR3 DNA reads TGTGCCAGCAGCCCCCTGCGGGTCACAGATACGCAGTATTTT. Its translation is CASSPLRVTDTQYF.

The rearrangement joins TRBV11-3 to TRBJ1-1; a weak D match, TRBD1 (5 bases). The germline V and J ends were trimmed by 4 bases and 1 base, with 10 bases remaining between them. This CDR3 has 14 amino acids. Per the germline V gene, CDR1 is SGHNT and CDR2 is YENEEA. CDR3 nucleotide sequence: TGTGCCAGCAGCTCAGGACATACGAACACTGAAGCTTTCTTT. This gives the protein CASSSGHTNTEAFF.

This clone is judged medium-sized. J is TRBJ2-7 and V is TRBV9; a possible D gene is TRBD2 (6 bases). This CDR3 spans 13 amino acids. Trimming removed 5 bases at V and 4 bases at J, with 13 bases between. Looked up from germline, CDR1 is SGDLS and CDR2 is YYNGEE. For the CDR3, the DNA is TGTGCCAGCAGTGATTCAGGGAGGTACGAGCAGTACTTC. It specifies CASSDSGRYEQYF. The whole variable domain, remainder taken from reference TRBV9 and TRBJ2-7, is DSGVTQTPKHLITATGQRVTLRCSPRSGDLSVYWYQQSLDQGLQFLIQYYNGEERAKGNILERFSAQQFPDLHSELNLSSLELGDSALYFCASSDSGRYEQYFGPGTRLTVT.

By sample fraction, this clone is medium-sized (0.01 to 0.1%). This chain joins TRBV11-3 and TRBJ2-2; unclear D gene. Germline V CDR1 and CDR2: SGHNT, YENEEA. V was shortened by 1 base and J by 1 base, with 7 bases between the two germline ends. The CDR3 runs 15 residues. The CDR3 coding sequence is TGTGCCAGCAGCTTAGTGGCAGGGAACACCGGGGAGCTGTTTTTT. It specifies CASSLVAGNTGELFF.

Comments on this clone: This sample includes further DNA sequences coding for the same CDR3. The rearrangement uses TRBV19 and TRBJ1-5; D call uncertain. Trimming cost V 7 bases and J 2 bases, with 9 bases left between them. The CDR3 totals 13 residues. The V gene's germline CDR1 is LNHDA and CDR2 SQIVND (reference sequence). Written as DNA, the CDR3 is TGTGCCAGTACCCCGTCGGGCAATCAGCCCCAGCATTTT. It specifies CASTPSGNQPQHF.

Only a few counts were recorded for this clone. The chain is built from TRBV23-1 and TRBJ2-7; 9 bases align to TRBD1. TRBV23-1 is flagged as an ORF with uncertain function. The CDR3 extends over 14 amino acids. J gave up 4 bases and V 6 bases, and 7 bases lay outside the gene matches. CDR3 nucleotide sequence: TGCGCCAGCAGCTTTGGGACAGGGAGGTACGAGCAGTACTTC. This gives the protein CASSFGTGRYEQYF.

This clone appeared a few times. The chain combines TRBV6-8 with TRBJ1-2; D is unresolved. The CDR3 length is 15 residues. The ends were cut back, 5 bases at V and 0 bases at J, with 13 bases in the middle. Germline CDR1 is MNHGY and CDR2 is SAAAGT. CDR3 DNA sequence: TGTGCCAGCAGTCAGAATTACATGCCTAACTATGGCTACACCTTC. Its translation is CASSQNYMPNYGYTF.

The sample holds a few counts of this clone. The gene calls are TRBV11-3 and TRBJ2-2; 12 bases align to TRBD2. Germline V gene lookup returns CDR1 SGHNT and CDR2 YENEEA. J gave up 6 bases and V 5 bases, and 4 bases lay outside the gene matches. This CDR3 is 15 amino acids long. CDR3 region: CASSQTSGGPGELFF. The CDR3 bases are TGTGCCAGCAGCCAAACTAGCGGGGGGCCCGGGGAGCTGTTTTTT.

This clone has a handful of counts. The genes are TRBV6-8 and TRBJ2-7; D perhaps matches TRBD2 (5 bases). The CDR3 loop spans 14 amino acids. Looked up from germline, CDR1 is MNHGY and CDR2 is SAAAGT. V was clipped by 7 bases and J by 0 bases, with 13 bases between them. In DNA, the CDR3 is TGTGCCAGCAAGAAAGGACGGGACTCCTACGAGCAGTACTTC. It encodes CASKKGRDSYEQYF.

The chain combines TRBV14 with TRBJ2-5; a possible D gene is TRBD2 (6 bases). V lost 4 bases, J lost 7 bases, and 16 bases lay in between. The length of the CDR3 is 14 residues. From germline, CDR1 is SGHDN and CDR2 FVKESK. This chain's CDR3 is CASSPSNVGGTQYF. CDR3 coding DNA: TGTGCCAGCAGCCCGAGTAACGTCGGGGGGACCCAGTACTTC. The whole variable domain, remainder taken from reference TRBV14 and TRBJ2-5, is EAGVTQFPSHSVIEKGQTVTLRCDPISGHDNLYWYRRVMGKEIKFLLHFVKESKQDESGMPNNRFLAERTGGTYSTLKVQPAELEDSGVYFCASSPSNVGGTQYFGPGTRLLVL.

By share, this clone counts as medium-sized. This chain uses TRBV6-8 with TRBJ1-3, with a possible D match to TRBD1 (5 bases). Germline CDR1 and CDR2: MNHGY and SAAAGT. Between the trimmed V and J ends, which lost 7 bases and 1 base, there was a span of 11 bases. The CDR3 contains 14 residues. CDR3 loop: CASMQGLSGNTIYF. CDR3 sequence (DNA): TGTGCCAGCATGCAGGGTTTGTCTGGAAACACCATATATTTT.

The table lists this clone with a few counts. The chain joins TRBV11-3 to TRBJ1-2; 7 nucleotides line up with TRBD1. The CDR3 extends over 14 amino acids. Germline lookup yields CDR1 SGHNT and CDR2 YENEEA. V lost 8 bases and J lost 6; bases outside the gene matches: 12. The CDR3 loop is CASGSRGWIDGYTF. The CDR3 DNA is TGTGCCAGCGGGTCCAGGGGGTGGATTGATGGCTACACCTTC.

This clone counts as medium-sized. The chain is built from TRBV6-8 and TRBJ2-5; unclear D gene. V lost 5 bases and J 5 bases, leaving 15 bases between the germline ends. Germline V gives CDR1 MNHGY, CDR2 SAAAGT. The CDR3 sequence is 14 residues long. CDR3 loop: CASSAGSQPETQYF. As DNA, the CDR3 is TGTGCCAGCAGTGCAGGCTCCCAGCCCGAGACCCAGTACTTC.

The V call is TRBV6-8, the J call TRBJ1-1; D may be TRBD1 (6 bases). Germline V gene lookup returns CDR1 MNHGY and CDR2 SAAAGT. Trimming took 5 bases from V and 5 from J, leaving 21 bases between them. CDR3 length: 16 residues. In nucleotides, the CDR3 is TGTGCCAGCAGTCGGTTGGGGGGCCAAGGAAGGACTGAAGCTTTCTTT. Encoded protein: CASSRLGGQGRTEAFF.

This rearrangement joins TRBV19 to TRBJ1-1, with TRBD1 matching over 9 bases. Germline values: CDR1 LNHDA, CDR2 SQIVND (reference sequence). CDR3 length equals 16 residues. After removal of 6 bases from V and 0 bases from J, the junction contained 8 bases not matched to a gene. The CDR3 reads CASRNPGDRVNTEAFF. The DNA of the CDR3 is TGTGCCAGTAGAAATCCGGGGGACAGGGTGAACACTGAAGCTTTCTTT.

This clone was found a few times. This chain uses TRBV19 with TRBJ1-5; TRBD1 is a possible D gene (5 bases). CDR3 length: 13 residues. V was shortened by 7 bases and J by 5 bases, with 12 bases between the two germline ends. CDR1 and CDR2 from the germline V gene are LNHDA and SQIVND (reference sequence). This chain's CDR3 is CASNKGTYQPQHF. In DNA, the CDR3 is TGTGCCAGTAATAAGGGGACCTATCAGCCCCAGCATTTT.

This clone was seen only a few times. The chain is built from TRBV10-3 and TRBJ1-1, with D possibly matching TRBD1 (5 bases). Trimming pared 2 bases from V and 6 bases from J, leaving 16 bases between. This CDR3 is 15 amino acids long. Germline V lookup: CDR1 ENHRY, CDR2 SYGVKD. Here the CDR3 DNA reads TGTGCCATCAGTGAGGTGGAGGGGAGAGCGGCTGAAGCTTTCTTT. Translation: CAISEVEGRAAEAFF.

V usage is TRBV18 and J usage is TRBJ2-4, with 9 bases lining up with TRBD1. The CDR3 loop spans 14 amino acids. V trimming: 6 bases; J trimming: 1 base; junction bases outside the gene matches: 1. Germline loops: CDR1 KGHSH, CDR2 LQKENI. The CDR3 DNA follows: TGTGCCAGCTCCGGGACAGGGGCCAAAAACATTCAGTACTTC. Protein product: CASSGTGAKNIQYF.

This clone was recorded a few times. The chain links TRBV9 to TRBJ2-7, with D possibly being TRBD1 or TRBD2 (6 bases each). The V and J ends lost 4 bases and 3 bases respectively, with 11 bases between them. Germline values: CDR1 SGDLS, CDR2 YYNGEE. CDR3 length: 13 residues. The CDR3 here is CASSLGGNYEQYF. Here the CDR3 DNA reads TGTGCCAGCAGCTTAGGGGGGAACTACGAGCAGTACTTC.

This clone was recorded a few times. This specimen includes other DNA sequences encoding the same CDR3. The rearrangement links TRBV6-8 to TRBJ1-2; D gene ambiguous. Germline V gene data show CDR1 as MNHGY and CDR2 as SAAAGT. With 5 bases removed from V and 4 bases from J, the gap between germline ends came to 8 bases. The CDR3 length is 12 residues. CDR3 sequence (DNA): TGTGCCAGCAGTGGTTCTAGCTATGGCTACACCTTC. Its protein is CASSGSSYGYTF.